This entry is about one T cell receptor beta chain. Its specificity is not known. This specimen comes from a study of OX40 agonist ivuxolimab in advanced cancers. On the study more broadly: Earlier treatment with anti-PD-1, anti-PD-L1 or anti-CTLA-4 was permitted, and 30% to 40% had received some. Partial responses occurred in three patients (one hepatocellular carcinoma, two cutaneous melanoma). Study-level points and caveats: Compared with CD4+, CD8+ T cells on average had more expanded clones. The work left the antigen specificity of expanded peripheral T cells undetermined.

V was clipped by 0 bases and J by 4 bases, with 10 bases between them. CDR3 size: 14 residues. Germline loops: CDR1 SGHDT, CDR2 YYEEEE. Sequencing used immunoSEQ multiplex PCR; TCRdb keeps in-frame clones, though not all of them. The sample lists some 86,000 clones, more than 85% occurring once. The sequences come from CD4+ or CD8+ T cells sorted from blood, collected in a trial of the OX40 agonist ivuxolimab. The receptor's source is an adult with an advanced solid tumor such as melanoma, head and neck, liver or kidney cancer. V usage is TRBV5-6 and J usage is TRBJ1-1; no clear D gene. CDR3 sequence: CASSLEGPGTEAFF. Written as DNA, the CDR3 is TGTGCCAGCAGCTTGGAAGGGCCAGGCACTGAAGCTTTCTTT.